The 15 T cell receptor beta chains presented below share a single source sample, sequenced in a study of shared clonotypes between healthy human individuals. In the naive CD8 group, cells lacked CD45RO and were positively selected for CCR7, so terminally differentiated effector memory CD45RA+ cells were left out. Only in-frame clones appear in the TCRdb table, and some are missing; sequencing was by immunoSEQ multiplex PCR. This table has approximately 2,200,000 clones, 90% to 95% appearing once. The sequenced material came from naive CD8+ T cells from PBMCs. The source is a man between 18 and 29 years old in good health. Some clones in this sample may be carry-over from other donors' samples.

V usage is TRBV4-1 and J usage is TRBJ1-1; no definite D call. This CDR3 is built from 15 residues. Trimming removed 0 bases from V and 11 bases from J, with 19 bases in between. Germline V gene lookup returns CDR1 MGHRA and CDR2 YSYEKL. The CDR3 region has the DNA TGCGCCAGCAGCCAAGATCTAAGACTAGAAATTGCCGCTTTCTTT. It specifies CASSQDLRLEIAAFF.

This chain joins TRBV6-5 and TRBJ2-2, with unresolved D. Trimming shortened V by 4 bases and J by 4 bases, and 4 bases separated the two germline ends. The germline CDR1 and CDR2 sequences are MNHEY and SVGAGI. This CDR3 has 12 amino acids. The DNA of the CDR3 is TGTGCCAGCAGTTCCCCCACCGGGGAGCTGTTTTTT. Translation gives CASSSPTGELFF.

The chain employs TRBV27 and TRBJ2-1; 12 nucleotides match TRBD2. CDR3 length equals 17 residues. Trimming at V came to 7 bases and at J to 2 bases, leaving 9 bases not matched to a gene. CDR1 and CDR2 (germline): MNHEY, SMNVEV (reference sequence). The CDR3: CASIPTSGRHPYNEQFF. The CDR3 DNA sequence: TGTGCCAGCATTCCTACTAGCGGGAGGCATCCCTACAATGAGCAGTTCTTC.

V is TRBV15 and J is TRBJ1-5; no clear D. The CDR3 is made up of 14 amino acids. Per germline, CDR1 LNHNV and CDR2 YYDKDF (reference sequence). Trimming stripped 0 bases from V and 6 bases from J, with 9 bases between. This CDR3 reads CATSRDHGSQPQHF. The CDR3 DNA follows: TGTGCCACCAGCAGAGATCACGGGTCTCAGCCCCAGCATTTT.

The chain links TRBV27 to TRBJ2-1; 9 bases match TRBD1. CDR1 and CDR2 from the germline V gene are MNHEY and SMNVEV (reference sequence). V shed 2 bases and J 8 bases; nucleotides not matched to a gene: 13. The CDR3 loop spans 17 amino acids. The CDR3 DNA reads as TGTGCCAGCAGTTTACCGCCACACAGGGGGCGATTGGATGAGCAGTTCTTC. It specifies CASSLPPHRGRLDEQFF.

This chain links TRBV27 with TRBJ1-1; TRBD1 might be the D (6 bases). This CDR3 region has 14 residues. V gave up 6 bases and J gave up 5 bases, with 16 bases separating them. Germline V gene sequence: CDR1 MNHEY, CDR2 SMNVEV (reference sequence). CDR3 coding DNA: TGTGCCAGCAGGCCGTTGAGGGGGAGAACTGAAGCTTTCTTT. Translation gives CASRPLRGRTEAFF.

The CDR3 nucleotides read TGTGCCAGCAGCTCCTCCGGGACTAGCCGCACCGGGGAGCTGTTTTTT. Protein: CASSSSGTSRTGELFF. V is TRBV7-9 and J is TRBJ2-2; the match to TRBD2 covers 9 bases. CDR1 is SEHNR, CDR2 FQNEAQ, per germline (reference sequence). V was clipped by 4 bases and J by 4 bases; unmatched bases: 7. The CDR3 runs to 16 residues.

In DNA form, the CDR3 reads TGTGCCAGCAGTGGAGGGGACTTCTCCTACAATGAGCAGTTCTTC. Translation: CASSGGDFSYNEQFF. The chain combines TRBV7-9 with TRBJ2-1, with D possibly matching TRBD2 (6 bases). The CDR3 contains 15 residues. V gave up 6 bases and J gave up 0 bases, with 12 bases separating them. Germline CDR1 and CDR2: SEHNR and FQNEAQ (reference sequence).

The chain uses TRBV4-1 and TRBJ2-1; 7 bases match TRBD2. Germline CDR1 reads MGHRA; CDR2 reads YSYEKL. The CDR3 covers 16 residues. The junction had 12 bases not matched to a gene; V was cut back by 8 bases and J by 2 bases. The CDR3 coding sequence is TGCGCCAGCCGCGACCATGGGGGAGGGCCCTACAATGAGCAGTTCTTC. Protein: CASRDHGGGPYNEQFF.

The sample holds a few counts of this clone. CDR3 sequence reads: CASSLWEGLDEAFF. The CDR3, as DNA: TGTGCCAGCAGCTTATGGGAGGGACTGGATGAAGCTTTCTTT. J is TRBJ1-1 and V is TRBV7-6; D is possibly TRBD1 (5 bases). The CDR3 covers 14 residues. Germline-derived CDR1 and CDR2 are SGHVS and FNYEAQ. V was shortened by 2 bases and J by 7 bases, with 14 bases between the two germline ends.

V and J are TRBV10-3 and TRBJ2-1; D is perhaps TRBD1 (6 bases). Germline V gives CDR1 ENHRY, CDR2 SYGVKD. Deletions cut 7 bases from V and 8 bases from J, with 15 bases between. The CDR3 has 13 amino acids. CDR3 DNA: TGTGCCATCACGGAGGACAGCTTCCATGAGCAGTTCTTC. It codes for CAITEDSFHEQFF.

This clone was observed once. The chain combines TRBV29-1 with TRBJ2-5; 9 bases are a match to TRBD1. The better agreement between TRBJ2-7 and the DNA end casts doubt on the J call. Germline V gene data show CDR1 as SQVTM and CDR2 as ANQGSEA. The CDR3 length is 14 residues. CDR3 DNA: TGCAGCGCCGCCGGGACAGGGAGCTCCTACGAGCAGTACTTC. This translates into CSAAGTGSSYEQYF.

This chain connects TRBV19 to TRBJ1-5; D possibly corresponds to TRBD1 (5 bases). The CDR3 is made up of 15 amino acids. The germline CDR1 and CDR2 sequences are LNHDA and SQIVND (reference sequence). Trimming cost V 6 bases and J 5 bases, with 17 bases left between them. CDR3 residues: CASRGSGSFDQPQHF. CDR3 DNA sequence: TGTGCCAGTAGGGGCTCAGGGAGTTTCGATCAGCCCCAGCATTTT.

This clone was detected only once. The gene calls are TRBV27 and TRBJ2-1; 7 bases fit TRBD2. Germline V gene data show CDR1 as MNHEY and CDR2 as SMNVEV (reference sequence). The CDR3 length is 13 residues. With 5 bases clipped from V and 6 bases from J, the junction kept 4 bases outside the gene matches. CDR3 nucleotide sequence: TGTGCCAGCAGTCCCGGACTAGTCAATGAGCAGTTCTTC. This gives the protein CASSPGLVNEQFF.

This chain links TRBV28 with TRBJ2-1; D possibly corresponds to TRBD2 (6 bases). The CDR3 has 15 residues. The germline V gene encodes CDR1 MDHEN and CDR2 SYDVKM. Trimming took off 6 bases at V and 2 bases at J, with 14 bases between the two ends. CDR3: CASRSGTGAYNEQFF. The CDR3 nucleotides read TGTGCCAGCAGATCCGGGACGGGGGCCTACAATGAGCAGTTCTTC.